Presented here are 14 T cell receptor beta chains from one specimen sequenced in a study of cytomegalovirus exposure and HLA in healthy donors. Both 60 Vbeta primers and 13 Jbeta primers went into the PCR. Profiling relied on immunoSEQ multiplex PCR, and the TCRdb table lists in-frame clones only, not all of them. Among nearly 95,000 clones listed, 60% to 80% were seen once. The sample taken for sequencing was PBMCs. The receptors derive from a woman in her forties in good health and CMV-seronegative.

The chain combines TRBV10-3 with TRBJ1-5, with 7 bases matching TRBD1. This CDR3 comprises 17 residues. V trimming: 1 base; J trimming: 4 bases; junction bases outside the gene matches: 10. Germline V lookup: CDR1 ENHRY, CDR2 SYGVKD. This CDR3 is CAISEFWIRDRNQPQHF. The DNA for the CDR3 is TGTGCCATCAGTGAGTTCTGGATCCGGGACAGAAATCAGCCCCAGCATTTT.

The rearrangement joins TRBV5-1 to TRBJ2-1; possibly TRBD2 for D (6 bases). Germline CDR1 and CDR2: SGHRS and YFSETQ. Trimming shortened V by 0 bases and J by 3 bases, and 7 bases separated the two germline ends. The CDR3 is 14 amino acids. The CDR3 DNA follows: TGCGCCAGCAGCTTGGTGGGAGGCTACAATGAGCAGTTCTTC. Amino acids: CASSLVGGYNEQFF.

The V and J genes are TRBV25-1 and TRBJ2-3, with D possibly matching TRBD2 (6 bases). Per germline, CDR1 MGHDK and CDR2 SYGVNS. This CDR3 is built from 16 residues. Trimming cost V 5 bases and J 6 bases, with 21 bases left between them. The CDR3 protein is CASSPPKGPSGDTQYF. The CDR3 bases are TGTGCCAGCAGTCCTCCGAAAGGGCCCAGCGGGGATACGCAGTATTTT.

The J gene is TRBJ1-4, the V gene TRBV2; D is perhaps TRBD1 (5 bases). CDR1 and CDR2 from the germline V gene are SNHLY and FYNNEI. There are 12 residues in the CDR3. V lost 6 bases to trimming and J lost 8 bases, with 10 bases between them. The CDR3 DNA reads as TGTGCCAGCAGGGGGCTAGGGGAAAAACTGTTTTTT. Translated: CASRGLGEKLFF. Complete variable domain (other parts from reference TRBV2 and TRBJ1-4): EPEVTQTPSHQVTQMGQEVILRCVPISNHLYFYWYRQILGQKVEFLVSFYNNEISEKSEIFDDQFSVERPDGSNFTLKIRSTKLEDSAMYFCASRGLGEKLFFGSGTQLSVL.

V is TRBV7-9 and J is TRBJ2-5; possibly TRBD1 for D (5 bases). From germline, CDR1 is SEHNR and CDR2 FQNEAQ (reference sequence). The ends were cut back, 7 bases at V and 5 bases at J, with 14 bases in the middle. The CDR3 totals 13 residues. The CDR3 sequence: CASTGQAGETQYF. The CDR3 nucleotides read TGTGCCAGCACCGGACAAGCCGGGGAGACCCAGTACTTC. The full variable domain, completed using reference TRBV7-9 and TRBJ2-5, is DTGVSQNPRHKITKRGQNVTFRCDPISEHNRLYWYRQTLGQGPEFLTYFQNEAQLEKSRLLSDRFSAERPKGSFSTLEIQRTEQGDSAMYLCASTGQAGETQYFGPGTRLLVL.

The chain recombines TRBV5-1 with TRBJ2-6; D might be TRBD2 (6 bases). CDR1 is SGHRS and CDR2 is YFSETQ in the germline V gene. Trimming cost V 0 bases and J 0 bases, with 7 bases left between them. The CDR3 has 16 amino acids. This CDR3 is CASSLGGNSGANVLTF. The CDR3, as DNA: TGCGCCAGCAGCTTGGGCGGGAACTCTGGGGCCAACGTCCTGACTTTC.

This clone occurred once. The chain uses TRBV2 and TRBJ1-5; D possibly corresponds to TRBD1 (5 bases). The CDR3 runs to 13 residues. Trimming removed 7 bases at V and 5 bases at J, with 12 bases between. The germline V gene has CDR1 SNHLY and CDR2 FYNNEI. CDR3 loop: CASKGASDQPQHF. Here the CDR3 DNA reads TGTGCCAGCAAAGGGGCGAGTGATCAGCCCCAGCATTTT.

This rearrangement joins TRBV6-5 to TRBJ1-3; D is ambiguous. The germline V gene has CDR1 MNHEY and CDR2 SVGAGI. The germline V and J ends were trimmed by 2 bases and 7 bases, with 15 bases remaining between them. The CDR3 totals 15 residues. The DNA for the CDR3 is TGTGCCAGCAGTTACAAGGTGTTTTCCGGGAACACCATATATTTT. It is translated as CASSYKVFSGNTIYF.

V is TRBV6-6 and J is TRBJ2-3; TRBD2 matches at 10 bases. From germline, CDR1 is MNHNY and CDR2 SVGAGI (reference sequence). This CDR3 is built from 15 residues. Unmatched junction bases numbered 3, after V lost 2 bases and J lost 4 bases. The CDR3: CASSYPGTSADTQYF. The CDR3 DNA follows: TGTGCCAGCAGTTACCCCGGGACTAGCGCAGATACGCAGTATTTT.

The chain recombines TRBV4-1 with TRBJ1-5; maybe TRBD1 (6 bases). The V gene lost 1 base and the J gene lost 6 bases, with 7 bases spanning the gap. In germline, CDR1 is MGHRA, CDR2 YSYEKL. CDR3 length: 13 residues. This CDR3 is CASSQAGVQPQHF. CDR3 in DNA: TGCGCCAGCAGCCAAGCAGGGGTTCAGCCCCAGCATTTT.

The chain recombines TRBV5-6 with TRBJ2-5; D might be TRBD2 (5 bases). This CDR3 contains 14 residues. Germline CDR1 is SGHDT and CDR2 is YYEEEE. Trimming left V 0 bases short and J 4 bases short, with 10 bases between. CDR3 residues: CASSLAGNRETQYF. The CDR3 region has the DNA TGTGCCAGCAGCTTGGCCGGGAACAGAGAGACCCAGTACTTC.

The gene calls are TRBV6-1 and TRBJ1-2; 7 bases fit TRBD1. The CDR3 runs 16 residues. V lost 3 bases, J lost 1 base, and 8 bases stayed unmatched. Germline V gene sequence: CDR1 MNHNS, CDR2 SASEGT. The chain's CDR3 is CASSDAATGSNYGYTF. CDR3 nucleotides: TGTGCCAGCAGTGATGCCGCGACAGGGAGTAACTATGGCTACACCTTC.

The chain recombines TRBV6-1 with TRBJ1-1, with TRBD1 identical over 8 bases. J lost 5 bases, V lost 2 bases, and 4 bases had no gene match. The CDR3 loop spans 14 amino acids. Germline CDR1 is MNHNS and CDR2 is SASEGT. The DNA for the CDR3 is TGTGCCAGCAGTGAAAGGACAGGGAGGACTGAAGCTTTCTTT. Translated, it gives CASSERTGRTEAFF.

J is TRBJ1-2 and V is TRBV7-9, with no clear D. The CDR3 sequence is 16 residues long. Germline assignment: CDR1 SEHNR and CDR2 FQNEAQ (reference sequence). Deletions cut 5 bases from V and 0 bases from J, with 16 bases between. The chain's CDR3 is CASSQLTSASNYGYTF. The CDR3 DNA reads TGTGCCAGCAGCCAACTGACGAGCGCGTCTAACTATGGCTACACCTTC. Supplemented by reference TRBV7-9 and TRBJ1-2, the full variable domain reads DTGVSQNPRHKITKRGQNVTFRCDPISEHNRLYWYRQTLGQGPEFLTYFQNEAQLEKSRLLSDRFSAERPKGSFSTLEIQRTEQGDSAMYLCASSQLTSASNYGYTFGSGTRLTVV.